The entry below gives a single TCR beta chain sequence along with its context. This entry is derived from a study of cytomegalovirus exposure and HLA in healthy donors. This PCR relied on a set of 60 Vbeta primers and 13 Jbeta primers. TCRdb keeps only in-frame clones here, not all; method: immunoSEQ multiplex PCR. The sample has nearly 110,000 clones, over 55% seen once; the top ten hold roughly 2.8%. This CDR3 is 15 amino acids long. Germline V gives CDR1 SGHVS, CDR2 FQNEAQ. The chain recombines TRBV7-8 with TRBJ2-5; 8 bases map to TRBD2. The DNA matches TRBJ2-7 better at its end, which makes the J call doubtful. Sequenced input: PBMCs. The clonotype was recovered from a female donor in good health and CMV-seronegative. The CDR3 here is CASSPSGGVLYEQYF. CDR3 in DNA: TGTGCCAGCAGCCCATCGGGAGGGGTTCTCTACGAGCAGTACTTC.